One sample yielded the 31 T cell receptor beta chains listed below, sequenced in a study of blood T cells in healthy people across ages. A second PCR of 7 to 11 cycles used a sample-barcoded 5' primer and a J-beta primer mix. TCRdb reprocessed the 5' RACE reads with MiXCR, giving one entry per CDR3 protein. The sample lists about 1.8 million distinct CDR3 sequences, approximately 50% occurring once. Sequencing was performed on blood. The receptors derive from a woman between 40 and 55 years old in good health.

The chain carries TRBV7-9 and TRBJ1-1, with D maybe TRBD1 (5 bases). There are 15 residues in the CDR3. V gave up 2 bases and J gave up 3 bases, with 13 bases separating them. Germline V CDR1 and CDR2: SEHNR, FQNEAQ (reference sequence). The DNA of the CDR3 is TGTGCCAGCAGCTTACCGGGACGATCGGACACTGAAGCTTTCTTT. Encoded protein: CASSLPGRSDTEAFF.

V gene TRBV6-5 combines with J gene TRBJ1-4; D may be TRBD1 (6 bases). The CDR3 consists of 16 residues. The germline V gene has CDR1 MNHEY and CDR2 SVGAGI. Trimming removed 0 bases at V and 8 bases at J, with 16 bases between. CDR3 DNA: TGTGCCAGCAGTTACTCGAGTTGGGGGGCCAAAGAAAAACTGTTTTTT. As protein: CASSYSSWGAKEKLFF.

This clonotype has just a few counts. The chain couples TRBV28 to TRBJ1-2; weak D call: TRBD1 (6 bases). The V end was cut by 6 bases, the J end by 1 base, with 15 bases between. The CDR3 is made up of 15 amino acids. Germline CDR1 reads MDHEN; CDR2 reads SYDVKM. CDR3 region: CASRTKYRDNYGYTF. CDR3 DNA: TGTGCCAGCAGAACAAAATACAGGGATAACTATGGCTACACCTTC.

V gene TRBV12-3 or TRBV12-4 combines with J gene TRBJ2-1, with 11 nucleotides matching TRBD2. V was clipped by 7 bases and J by 5 bases; unmatched bases: 19. The CDR3 consists of 19 residues. CDR3 nucleotides: TGTGCCAGCATTCCCGCGGGCTCTTCTAGCGGGGGGCTCAACAATGAGCAGTTCTTC. Its translation is CASIPAGSSSGGLNNEQFF.

This clonotype has a handful of counts. The rearrangement joins TRBV7-2 to TRBJ2-7; 11 bases are a match to TRBD1. Germline V gene sequence: CDR1 SGHTA, CDR2 FQGNSA. The CDR3 extends over 15 amino acids. The ends lost 5 bases at V and 4 bases at J; junction bases unmatched: 7. Here the CDR3 DNA reads TGTGCCAGCAGCCATGGGGACAGGGGGTGGTACGAGCAGTACTTC. This codes for CASSHGDRGWYEQYF.

This sequence joins TRBV28 and TRBJ2-7, with 14 bases aligning to TRBD2. Germline CDR1 MDHEN, CDR2 SYDVKM. V gave up 5 bases and J gave up 3 bases; unmatched junction bases: 3. This CDR3 spans 15 amino acids. CDR3 loop: CASSKTSGGDYEQYF. The CDR3 DNA follows: TGTGCCAGCAGTAAGACTAGCGGGGGGGACTACGAGCAGTACTTC. The whole variable domain, remainder taken from reference TRBV28 and TRBJ2-7, is DVKVTQSSRYLVKRTGEKVFLECVQDMDHENMFWYRQDPGLGLRLIYFSYDVKMKEKGDIPEGYSVSREKKERFSLILESASTNQTSMYLCASSKTSGGDYEQYFGPGTRLTVT.

The V and J genes are TRBV11-3 and TRBJ1-5; D is possibly TRBD1 (6 bases). The V end lost 7 bases, the J end lost 10 bases, and 17 bases lay between the germline ends. The germline V gene encodes CDR1 SGHNT and CDR2 YENEEA. This CDR3 comprises 13 residues. CDR3 protein: CASKNRDPQPQHF. The CDR3 coding sequence is TGTGCCAGCAAGAACAGGGACCCACAACCCCAGCATTTT.

The V gene is TRBV7-2, the J gene TRBJ1-2; 8 positions agree with TRBD1. From germline, CDR1 is SGHTA and CDR2 FQGNSA. CDR3 size: 17 residues. With 3 bases clipped from V and 2 bases from J, the junction kept 11 bases outside the gene matches. CDR3 loop: CASSLAGGSGANYGYTF. Written as DNA, the CDR3 is TGTGCCAGCAGCTTGGCAGGGGGCTCGGGGGCGAACTATGGCTACACCTTC.

This clonotype was found a few times. The chain carries TRBV6-2 or TRBV6-3 and TRBJ1-5; 8 bases align to TRBD1. The length of the CDR3 is 15 residues. V lost 6 bases and J lost 4; bases outside the gene matches: 8. The germline CDR1 and CDR2 sequences are MNHEY and SVGEGT. The CDR3 DNA is TGTGCCAGCAGAGCCGACAGGGGAATGAATCAGCCCCAGCATTTT. Its translation is CASRADRGMNQPQHF.

This clonotype was picked up one time. Sequence at one end of the junction differs from germline and may be a read error. This chain joins TRBV7-2 and TRBJ1-6, with 8 bases fitting TRBD1. From germline, CDR1 is SGHTA and CDR2 FQGNSA. CDR3 length: 13 amino acids. The CDR3 DNA is TGTGCCAGCCGGACAGGGACAGAGTCACCCTTCCACTTT. Its translation: CASRTGTESPFHF.

V usage is TRBV2 and J usage is TRBJ2-1; tentatively, D is TRBD1 or TRBD2 (6 bases each). This CDR3 has 12 residues. Germline V lookup: CDR1 SNHLY, CDR2 FYNNEI. Between the trimmed V and J ends, which lost 7 bases and 12 bases, there was a span of 16 bases. The CDR3, as DNA: TGTGCCAGCATCGATAGGGGGGTAAGGCAGTTCTTC. This sequence encodes CASIDRGVRQFF. The whole variable domain, filled in from reference TRBV2 and TRBJ2-1, reads EPEVTQTPSHQVTQMGQEVILRCVPISNHLYFYWYRQILGQKVEFLVSFYNNEISEKSEIFDDQFSVERPDGSNFTLKIRSTKLEDSAMYFCASIDRGVRQFFGPGTRLTVL.

The V call is TRBV20-1, the J call TRBJ2-1, with 11 bases identical to TRBD2. The CDR3 loop spans 14 amino acids. Germline CDR1 DFQATT, CDR2 SNEGSKA (reference sequence). The V and J ends lost 6 bases and 5 bases, in that order; junction bases with no gene match: 6. This chain's CDR3 is CSAPTSGTDNEQFF. CDR3 DNA sequence: TGCAGTGCCCCGACTAGCGGGACGGACAATGAGCAGTTCTTC.

With regard to this clonotype: A much larger clone lies one base from this, so it may be a read error. J is TRBJ2-5 and V is TRBV27, with D unclear. The J call could be wrong; TRBJ2-7 is a better fit for the DNA end. Germline CDR1 is MNHEY and CDR2 is SMNVEV (reference sequence). The CDR3 is made up of 14 amino acids. In DNA, the CDR3 is TGTGCCAGCAGTTCCCAGACTCGATCCTACGAGCAGTACTTC. Protein product: CASSSQTRSYEQYF.

In this sample, this clonotype turned up a few times. V usage is TRBV7-2 and J usage is TRBJ2-3; D tentatively reads TRBD1 or TRBD2 (6 bases each). The length of the CDR3 is 17 residues. The germline gives CDR1 SGHTA, CDR2 FQGNSA. Trimming took off 5 bases at V and 0 bases at J, with 18 bases between the two ends. Written as DNA, the CDR3 is TGTGCCAGCAGCCCGCCGGCCGGGGGCGGTAGCACAGATACGCAGTATTTT. Residues: CASSPPAGGGSTDTQYF.

V is TRBV28 and J is TRBJ2-5, with 12 positions matching TRBD2. V lost 3 bases, J lost 7 bases, and 21 bases stayed unmatched. Germline V gene data show CDR1 as MDHEN and CDR2 as SYDVKM. CDR3 length: 20 residues. CDR3 loop: CASSFGASGRAVSAEWTQYF. CDR3 DNA sequence: TGTGCCAGCAGTTTCGGGGCTAGCGGGAGGGCCGTCTCGGCGGAATGGACCCAGTACTTC.

The table lists this clonotype with a few counts. The rearrangement links TRBV7-2 to TRBJ2-7; 7 positions agree with TRBD1. V was clipped by 4 bases and J by 4 bases; unmatched bases: 7. Germline lookup yields CDR1 SGHTA and CDR2 FQGNSA. The CDR3 covers 14 residues. CDR3 in amino acids: CASSSYRGRYEQYF. CDR3 DNA sequence: TGTGCCAGCAGCTCCTACAGGGGACGGTACGAGCAGTACTTC.

J is TRBJ2-7 and V is TRBV6-1, with D hard to call. Germline CDR1 reads MNHNS; CDR2 reads SASEGT. The CDR3 loop spans 18 amino acids. The ends were cut back, 2 bases at V and 2 bases at J, with 22 bases in the middle. CDR3: CASSERSAVWLLPYEQYF. Here the CDR3 DNA reads TGTGCCAGCAGTGAAAGATCTGCGGTTTGGCTTCTACCCTACGAGCAGTACTTC.

This clonotype was observed a few times. This chain uses TRBV7-2 with TRBJ2-3; possibly TRBD2 for D (7 bases). The V end lost 1 base, the J end lost 2 bases, and 16 bases lay between the germline ends. The germline V gene has CDR1 SGHTA and CDR2 FQGNSA. The CDR3 is made up of 17 amino acids. The CDR3 loop is CASSLGGAGVFTDTQYF. The CDR3, as DNA: TGTGCCAGCAGCTTAGGGGGGGCGGGGGTGTTCACAGATACGCAGTATTTT.

This clonotype was seen repeatedly, ten times or more. V usage is TRBV6-5 and J usage is TRBJ2-3, with 7 bases matching TRBD1. J lost 1 base, V lost 2 bases, and 0 bases had no gene match. CDR1 MNHEY and CDR2 SVGAGI come from the germline V gene. There are 14 residues in the CDR3. The CDR3 nucleotides are TGTGCCAGCAGTTACAGGGGGCGCACAGATACGCAGTATTTT. Translation gives CASSYRGRTDTQYF.

The V call is TRBV10-2, the J call TRBJ1-2; a possible D gene is TRBD1 (6 bases). The CDR3 has 16 amino acids. Germline V gives CDR1 WSHSY, CDR2 SAAADI. Trimming cost V 6 bases and J 2 bases, with 19 bases left between them. The CDR3 DNA follows: TGCGCCAGCAGCGCCTCCTTAGGGGGAGAGAACTATGGCTACACCTTC. Its protein product is CASSASLGGENYGYTF.

In its sample, this clonotype was seen a few times. The chain links TRBV20-1 to TRBJ2-3, with TRBD2 matching over 10 bases. V shed 2 bases and J 2 bases; nucleotides not matched to a gene: 4. In germline, CDR1 is DFQATT, CDR2 SNEGSKA (reference sequence). The CDR3 runs to 15 residues. The CDR3 here is CSARKRGGNTDTQYF. The CDR3 DNA reads as TGCAGTGCTAGAAAGCGGGGGGGAAACACAGATACGCAGTATTTT.

In this sample, this clonotype turned up many times. This CDR3 reads CASSLRGSNNEQFF. CDR3 in DNA: TGTGCCAGCAGTTTAAGGGGCAGTAACAATGAGCAGTTCTTC. The chain combines TRBV12-3 or TRBV12-4 with TRBJ2-1; TRBD1 might be the D (5 bases). The CDR3 sequence is 14 residues long. V lost 2 bases and J lost 5, with 10 bases in between.

This clonotype has only a few counts. The V and J genes are TRBV29-1 and TRBJ2-7; either TRBD1 or TRBD2 may supply D (5 bases each). Per germline, CDR1 SQVTM and CDR2 ANQGSEA. Trimming took 5 bases from V and 0 from J, leaving 41 bases between them. This CDR3 spans 23 amino acids. CDR3 DNA sequence: TGCAGCGTTTTCCGTCAGAGCTTTCCGAGGAGAGGGGACCCGGGCCTGAGCTCCTACGAGCAGTACTTC. Its translation is CSVFRQSFPRRGDPGLSSYEQYF.

This clonotype was seen a few times. The CDR3 nucleotides are TGTGCCAGCAGTTCCCTAGTATGGGGGGGGGCCTACAATGAGCAGTTCTTC. Its protein product is CASSSLVWGGAYNEQFF. This chain connects TRBV6-2 or TRBV6-3 to TRBJ2-1; 7 bases align to TRBD2. Germline V lookup: CDR1 MNHEY, CDR2 SVGEGT. Trimming took 4 bases from V and 2 from J; bases not matched to a gene: 11. The CDR3 covers 17 residues.

This clonotype was counted only a few times. The chain links TRBV6-5 to TRBJ2-7; 11 bases match TRBD2. CDR3 size: 15 residues. With V trimmed by 7 bases and J by 2 bases, 7 bases remained unmatched. CDR1 and CDR2 from the germline V gene are MNHEY and SVGAGI. CDR3 loop: CASKLAGGRAYEQYF. CDR3 in DNA: TGTGCCAGCAAGCTAGCGGGGGGCCGAGCCTACGAGCAGTACTTC.

The chain joins TRBV7-2 to TRBJ2-1; D perhaps matches TRBD1 (6 bases). The CDR3 runs to 20 residues. Germline V gene data show CDR1 as SGHTA and CDR2 as FQGNSA. V was trimmed by 2 bases and J by 0 bases, leaving 23 bases between them. This chain's CDR3 is CASSLRSGWAGTPSYNEQFF. The CDR3 region has the DNA TGTGCCAGCAGCTTAAGATCAGGGTGGGCCGGGACACCCTCCTACAATGAGCAGTTCTTC.

The rearrangement links TRBV10-3 to TRBJ1-5; D is possibly TRBD1 (5 bases). This CDR3 is 12 amino acids long. The germline V gene encodes CDR1 ENHRY and CDR2 SYGVKD. V gave up 8 bases and J gave up 8 bases, with 13 bases separating them. CDR3 DNA sequence: TGTGCCATCGGGACCTACCCGGAGCCCCAGCATTTT. Translated: CAIGTYPEPQHF.

This rearrangement joins TRBV7-8 to TRBJ2-5, with D possibly being TRBD2 (6 bases). The CDR3 is made up of 14 amino acids. Between the trimmed V and J ends, which lost 5 bases and 1 base, there was a span of 11 bases. The germline gives CDR1 SGHVS, CDR2 FQNEAQ. The CDR3 coding sequence is TGTGCCAGCAGCCGCGGGGCGGCCCAAGAGACCCAGTACTTC. This translates into CASSRGAAQETQYF.

This clonotype was seen a handful of times. One base away lies a much larger clone, so this may be a sequencing read error. The CDR3 sequence: CASSLGLAGLETQYF. The CDR3 DNA follows: TGTGCCAGCAGCTTAGGACTAGCGGGGCTAGAGACCCAGTACTTC. This rearrangement joins TRBV5-1 to TRBJ2-5, with 12 bases lining up with TRBD2. CDR3 length equals 15 residues. Germline V lookup: CDR1 SGHRS, CDR2 YFSETQ.

The table lists this clonotype with a few counts. This chain joins TRBV12-3 or TRBV12-4 and TRBJ1-2, with 11 positions matching TRBD1. The CDR3 has 15 amino acids. The trim removed 5 bases at V and 3 bases at J, leaving 5 bases unmatched. CDR3 amino acids: CASSPRTGGDYGYTF. CDR3 bases: TGTGCCAGCAGTCCCCGGACAGGGGGCGACTATGGCTACACCTTC.

This clonotype was counted a few times. V and J are TRBV7-6 and TRBJ2-3, with D perhaps TRBD2 (6 bases). CDR1 and CDR2 from the germline V gene are SGHVS and FNYEAQ. With 5 bases removed from V and 1 base from J, the gap between germline ends came to 19 bases. The CDR3 spans 17 residues. CDR3 nucleotides: TGTGCCAGCAGCCGGAGAGGCGGAGGGCGTCGCACAGATACGCAGTATTTT. This encodes CASSRRGGGRRTDTQYF.